This record covers a single TCR beta chain. Its antigen is currently unknown. This sample's time point: blood 2 weeks post-SBRT. Regarding treatment: 15 Gy SBRT to primary tumor, nephrectomy 4 weeks later. After SBRT, blood was collected at 2 and 4 weeks, plus baseline. This specimen comes from a study of radiation and T cells in renal cell carcinoma. Study results and caveats: Pretreatment tumor biopsies were lacking, so baseline clonotypes are unknown.

The CDR3 has 14 amino acids. Germline-derived CDR1 and CDR2 are MNHNS and SASEGT. Losses at the gene ends were 5 bases for V and 4 bases for J; bases not matched to a gene: 7. Clones were read by immunoSEQ multiplex PCR, and TCRdb kept only the in-frame ones, dropping some. The sample comprises some 50,000 clones, roughly 80% of which are singletons, and around 30% rests with the top ten. This sequence joins TRBV6-1 and TRBJ1-1; TRBD1 matches 7 bases. The sample consisted of blood, taken from a patient whose treatment included radiotherapy and nephrectomy. This TCR was recovered from a woman between 70 and 85 years old with renal cell carcinoma. The CDR3 region is CASSPDRAGTEAFF. In DNA form, the CDR3 reads TGTGCCAGCAGTCCCGACAGGGCGGGCACTGAAGCTTTCTTT.